This T cell receptor beta chain came from a study of T-cell reconstitution after alpha-beta-depleted transplantation in children. Study-wide points: Several patients had high TCRbeta diversity at day 60; it came from surviving recipient T cells and thymic progenitors. Fresh T-cell production supplied most of the T-cell counts and diversity seen one year after transplant.

This clonotype was observed a few times. The antigen remains unidentified. V was clipped by 0 bases and J by 1 base, with 6 bases between them. Germline assignment: CDR1 WNHNN and CDR2 SYGVQD (reference sequence). The CDR3 sequence is 14 residues long. A library of TCRbeta sequences, prepared with unique molecular identifiers, was generated. Each CDR3 protein is one row after TCRdb ran MiXCR on the PCR reads. The sample holds about 870,000 distinct CDR3 sequences, 16% seen once. This TCR was recovered from a male patient between 5 and 17 years old who had a stem cell transplant for acute lymphoblastic leukemia, so the T cells may come from the graft donor. The source was PBMCs, mostly from graft donor cells, collected 360 days after TCRalphabeta/CD19-depleted stem cell transplant. The V and J genes are TRBV10-1 and TRBJ2-5, with a possible D match to TRBD2 (5 bases). CDR3 sequence (DNA): TGCGCCAGCAGTGAGTCGGACTTCCAAGAGACCCAGTACTTC. This gives the protein CASSESDFQETQYF.